The 21 T cell receptor beta chains presented below share a single source sample, sequenced in a study of blood T cell repertoires in COVID-19. Method: immunoSEQ multiplex PCR; TCRdb's copy keeps in-frame clones and lacks some. The sample includes about 230,000 clones, approximately 90% of them seen just once. The sequenced sample consisted of peripheral blood. The receptor source for this set is a man aged 50-60 years with COVID-19, enrolled during active disease.

The chain links TRBV28 to TRBJ2-1, with 10 bases aligning to TRBD1. The V and J ends lost 2 bases and 4 bases, in that order; junction bases with no gene match: 2. This CDR3 has 15 residues. CDR1 and CDR2 (germline): MDHEN, SYDVKM. CDR3 bases: TGTGCCAGCAGTTTACCGGGACAGGGGTACAATGAGCAGTTCTTC. This gives the protein CASSLPGQGYNEQFF. Supplemented by reference TRBV28 and TRBJ2-1, the full variable domain reads DVKVTQSSRYLVKRTGEKVFLECVQDMDHENMFWYRQDPGLGLRLIYFSYDVKMKEKGDIPEGYSVSREKKERFSLILESASTNQTSMYLCASSLPGQGYNEQFFGPGTRLTVL.

This clone has only one observation. The V call is TRBV4-2, the J call TRBJ1-4, with 7 bases aligning to TRBD1. CDR3 length: 15 residues. V was clipped by 0 bases and J by 5 bases; unmatched bases: 3. Germline loops: CDR1 LGHNA, CDR2 YNFKEQ. As DNA, the CDR3 is TGTGCCAGCAGCCAAGACCGCAGGGGGAATGAAAAACTGTTTTTT. Translation gives CASSQDRRGNEKLFF.

This chain connects TRBV29-1 to TRBJ2-3, with 8 bases fitting TRBD2. The V and J ends lost 4 bases and 10 bases, in that order; junction bases with no gene match: 19. The length of the CDR3 is 16 residues. Per the germline V gene, CDR1 is SQVTM and CDR2 is ANQGSEA. The CDR3 DNA reads as TGCAGCGTTGTAGAGCCTACGGGGGGGCGGATCGCGGCGCAGTATTTT. It codes for CSVVEPTGGRIAAQYF.

The chain links TRBV9 to TRBJ2-3, with TRBD2 identical over 8 bases. Germline V CDR1 and CDR2: SGDLS, YYNGEE. The CDR3 spans 16 residues. V trimming: 0 bases; J trimming: 4 bases; junction bases outside the gene matches: 7. The CDR3 nucleotides read TGTGCCAGCAGCGTAGGGAACGGGAGGGCTTCAGATACGCAGTATTTT. Translation: CASSVGNGRASDTQYF.

V usage is TRBV6-2 or TRBV6-3 and J usage is TRBJ2-7; no clear D gene. V lost 4 bases and J lost 3, with 13 bases in between. This CDR3 spans 14 amino acids. Germline V gene lookup returns CDR1 MNHEY and CDR2 SVGEGT. CDR3 sequence (DNA): TGTGCCAGCAGTTCCTCCCCGATCGGCTACGAGCAGTACTTC. It yields the protein CASSSSPIGYEQYF.

The table lists this clone with a count of one. The chain links TRBV18 to TRBJ2-7; TRBD1 is a possible D gene (6 bases). Trimming shortened V by 3 bases and J by 6 bases, and 18 bases separated the two germline ends. CDR3 length: 15 amino acids. Germline V lookup: CDR1 KGHSH, CDR2 LQKENI. The CDR3 is CASSPSQGTPSEQYF. For the CDR3, the DNA is TGTGCCAGCTCACCCTCACAGGGTACACCTTCCGAGCAGTACTTC.

This clone was observed a few times. This sequence joins TRBV6-2 or TRBV6-3 and TRBJ1-2; tentative D call: TRBD1 (5 bases). The V end lost 3 bases, the J end lost 6 bases, and 17 bases lay between the germline ends. Germline values: CDR1 MNHEY, CDR2 SVGEGT. CDR3 length equals 15 residues. The CDR3 region has the DNA TGTGCCAGCAGTTATGCCGGCTCAGGGTTGAATGGCTACACCTTC. This translates into CASSYAGSGLNGYTF.

The V gene is TRBV10-3, the J gene TRBJ2-3; 12 positions agree with TRBD2. CDR1 ENHRY and CDR2 SYGVKD come from the germline V gene. CDR3 length equals 16 residues. Unmatched junction bases numbered 6, after V lost 6 bases and J lost 2 bases. CDR3 sequence: CAIRRTSGDTTDTQYF. As DNA, the CDR3 is TGTGCCATCAGAAGGACTAGCGGGGATACCACAGATACGCAGTATTTT.

The chain has TRBV5-6 and TRBJ2-7, with D possibly matching TRBD1 (6 bases). Trimming stripped 0 bases from V and 2 bases from J, with 9 bases between. Germline CDR1 SGHDT, CDR2 YYEEEE. CDR3 size: 14 residues. This CDR3 is CASSLGTATYEQYF. DNA for the CDR3: TGTGCCAGCAGCTTGGGGACAGCTACCTACGAGCAGTACTTC.

The chain joins TRBV2 to TRBJ2-7; D is unclear. The CDR3 is 11 residues long. In germline, CDR1 is SNHLY, CDR2 FYNNEI. V shed 4 bases and J shed 3 bases, with 4 bases lying between them. CDR3 DNA: TGTGCCAGCAGTGTAAACTACGAGCAGTACTTC. It translates to CASSVNYEQYF.

This chain uses TRBV6-5 with TRBJ1-1; 9 nucleotides agree with TRBD1. The V and J ends lost 4 bases and 1 base, in that order; junction bases with no gene match: 7. The CDR3 loop spans 16 amino acids. Per the germline V gene, CDR1 is MNHEY and CDR2 is SVGAGI. The CDR3 DNA reads TGTGCCAGCAGTTCCCGGACAGGGGTAGGGAACACTGAAGCTTTCTTT. Its translation is CASSSRTGVGNTEAFF.

This sequence joins TRBV15 and TRBJ1-2, with 8 nucleotides matching TRBD1. V lost 5 bases to trimming and J lost 4 bases; unmatched junction nucleotides: 12. Germline CDR1 LNHNV, CDR2 YYDKDF (reference sequence). The CDR3 runs 16 residues. The CDR3 here is CATSGKDRAQGYGYTF. Here the CDR3 DNA reads TGTGCCACCAGCGGCAAGGACAGGGCCCAGGGCTATGGCTACACCTTC.

The J gene is TRBJ1-1, the V gene TRBV19; no definite D call. The length of the CDR3 is 11 residues. Germline V gene data show CDR1 as LNHDA and CDR2 as SQIVND (reference sequence). Trimming cost V 6 bases and J 4 bases, with 6 bases left between them. CDR3 nucleotides: TGTGCCAGTAGACGGGGCACTGAAGCTTTCTTT. Protein sequence: CASRRGTEAFF.

The chain combines TRBV9 with TRBJ2-6; D gene uncertain. Trimming cost V 4 bases and J 1 base, with 9 bases left between them. The CDR3 is 15 residues long. Germline V gene lookup returns CDR1 SGDLS and CDR2 YYNGEE. CDR3 sequence reads: CASSLPESGANVLTF. The CDR3 DNA follows: TGTGCCAGCAGCCTACCGGAGTCTGGGGCCAACGTCCTGACTTTC.

The CDR3 here is CASSLAGGGVAGELFF. The CDR3 region has the DNA TGCGCCAGCAGCTTGGCCGGTGGAGGGGTCGCCGGGGAGCTGTTTTTT. The chain recombines TRBV5-1 with TRBJ2-2; D perhaps matches TRBD2 (6 bases). Germline-derived CDR1 and CDR2 are SGHRS and YFSETQ. Trimming cost V 0 bases and J 6 bases, with 15 bases left between them. This CDR3 is built from 16 residues.

CDR3 in amino acids: CASSPSHPGQGYEQYF. For the CDR3, the DNA is TGTGCCAGCAGCCCTAGCCATCCGGGACAGGGCTACGAGCAGTACTTC. The genes are TRBV7-9 and TRBJ2-7; 9 nucleotides line up with TRBD1. V lost 5 bases, J lost 3 bases, and 11 bases stayed unmatched. CDR3 length equals 16 residues. Germline-derived CDR1 and CDR2 are SEHNR and FQNEAQ (reference sequence).

This chain links TRBV2 with TRBJ1-4; 8 bases map to TRBD1. This CDR3 comprises 15 residues. The junction had 11 bases not matched to a gene; V was cut back by 7 bases and J by 7 bases. Germline values: CDR1 SNHLY, CDR2 FYNNEI. The CDR3: CASTQMDRETEKLFF. CDR3 coding DNA: TGTGCCAGCACCCAGATGGACAGGGAGACTGAAAAACTGTTTTTT.

The CDR3 here is CASTPTGGDFTVYEQYF. In nucleotides, the CDR3 is TGTGCCAGCACCCCGACGGGTGGGGACTTTACCGTCTACGAGCAGTACTTC. The chain links TRBV28 to TRBJ2-7; TRBD2 might be the D (6 bases). Germline CDR1 and CDR2: MDHEN and SYDVKM. Deletions cut 7 bases from V and 3 bases from J, with 25 bases between. The CDR3 totals 17 residues.

In its sample, this clone was seen a few times. The chain is built from TRBV6-1 and TRBJ1-6; D perhaps matches TRBD1 (5 bases). Germline-derived CDR1 and CDR2 are MNHNS and SASEGT. This CDR3 contains 16 residues. The V end lost 2 bases, the J end lost 9 bases, and 17 bases lay between the germline ends. The CDR3 loop reads CASSETNSPTGSPLHF. Written as DNA, the CDR3 is TGTGCCAGCAGTGAAACCAACAGCCCTACAGGTTCACCCCTCCACTTT.

The chain joins TRBV7-8 to TRBJ2-7; 12 nucleotides agree with TRBD2. Germline V lookup: CDR1 SGHVS, CDR2 FQNEAQ. V was pared by 8 bases and J by 2 bases, with 1 base of the junction left unmatched. This CDR3 region has 13 residues. CDR3 residues: CASGLAGTYEQYF. Here the CDR3 DNA reads TGTGCCAGCGGACTAGCGGGGACCTACGAGCAGTACTTC.

This chain links TRBV5-1 with TRBJ2-1; TRBD2 matches at 8 bases. Per germline, CDR1 SGHRS and CDR2 YFSETQ. V lost 4 bases to trimming and J lost 1 base; unmatched junction nucleotides: 4. The CDR3 has 15 residues. The CDR3 sequence is CASSLGTSSYNEQFF. The CDR3 DNA is TGCGCCAGCAGCCTGGGGACTAGTTCCTACAATGAGCAGTTCTTC. Based on the CDR3 plus reference TRBV5-1 and TRBJ2-1, the full variable domain is KAGVTQTPRYLIKTRGQQVTLSCSPISGHRSVSWYQQTPGQGLQFLFEYFSETQRNKGNFPGRFSGRQFSNSRSEMNVSTLELGDSALYLCASSLGTSSYNEQFFGPGTRLTVL.